The TCR beta chain under discussion was sequenced for a study of blood T cell repertoires in COVID-19. In the study overall: Acute and convalescent COVID-19 specimens originated in the United States, Italy and Spain. T cells, B-cell-depleted T cells, or PBMCs provided the cDNA or gDNA that served as material.

Authors' analysis steps: Amplifying reference gene primers gave estimates of nucleated cell counts. Here immunoSEQ multiplex PCR was the method, and the copy in TCRdb shows in-frame clones only, minus some. That table gives V, J and clone size, and the DNA gave D and trimming. Here the sample spans some 100,000 clones, about 80% being singletons. Germline CDR1 and CDR2: KGHSH and LQKENI. V was clipped by 3 bases and J by 6 bases; unmatched bases: 2. The CDR3 has 13 residues. The sequenced sample was peripheral blood. The genes are TRBV18 and TRBJ2-4, with 7 bases that match TRBD2. This receptor was obtained from a man aged 70 or older with acute or convalescent COVID-19. This chain's CDR3 is CASSPPGGNIQYF. CDR3 coding DNA: TGTGCCAGCTCACCCCCGGGGGGAAACATTCAGTACTTC. The variable domain in full, with the rest retrieved from reference TRBV18 and TRBJ2-4, is NAGVMQNPRHLVRRRGQEARLRCSPMKGHSHVYWYRQLPEEGLKFMVYLQKENIIDESGMPKERFSAEFPKEGPSILRIQQVVRGDSAAYFCASSPPGGNIQYFGAGTRLSVL.